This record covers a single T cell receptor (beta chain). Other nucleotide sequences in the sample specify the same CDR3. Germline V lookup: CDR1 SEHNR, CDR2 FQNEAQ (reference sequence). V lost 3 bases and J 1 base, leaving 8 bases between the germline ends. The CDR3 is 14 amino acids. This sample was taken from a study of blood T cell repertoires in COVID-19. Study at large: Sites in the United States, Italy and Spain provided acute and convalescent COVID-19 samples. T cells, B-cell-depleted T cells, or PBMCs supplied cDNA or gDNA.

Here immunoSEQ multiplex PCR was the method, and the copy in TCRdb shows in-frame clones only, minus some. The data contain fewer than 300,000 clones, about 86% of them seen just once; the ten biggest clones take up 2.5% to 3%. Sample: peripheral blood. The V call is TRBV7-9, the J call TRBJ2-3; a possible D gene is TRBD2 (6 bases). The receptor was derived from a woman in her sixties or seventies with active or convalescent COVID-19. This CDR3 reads CASSFGGGTDTQYF. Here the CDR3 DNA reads TGTGCCAGCAGCTTCGGGGGAGGCACAGATACGCAGTATTTT.